The 17 T cell receptor beta chains below come from one sample, sequenced in a study of early T cells in non-severe SARS-CoV-2 infection. Using its own MiXCR run on the 5' RACE reads, TCRdb lists one record per CDR3 protein. The sample consists of tens of thousands of distinct CDR3 sequences, about 5.8% of them appearing once. Sequenced material: whole blood. These receptors came from an adult who was a healthcare worker with PCR-confirmed SARS-CoV-2 infection or an uninfected control (not recorded which).

This chain joins TRBV6-5 and TRBJ1-6, with D unresolved. This CDR3 is 13 amino acids long. CDR1 and CDR2 (germline): MNHEY, SVGAGI. V lost 6 bases and J lost 8, with 11 bases in between. CDR3 amino acids: CASSTEEDSPLHF. The CDR3 nucleotides read TGTGCCAGCAGCACCGAGGAGGATTCACCCCTCCACTTT.

This clonotype was observed at least ten times. CDR3 nucleotide sequence: TGTGCCAGCAGTAACAATCGCGGGGGGAACACTGAAGCTTTCTTT. Translated: CASSNNRGGNTEAFF. This chain links TRBV12-3 or TRBV12-4 with TRBJ1-1; D might be TRBD1 (5 bases). The length of the CDR3 is 15 residues. Between the trimmed V and J ends, which lost 5 bases and 1 base, there was a span of 14 bases.

This clonotype occurred many times. The chain combines TRBV2 with TRBJ2-1; D may correspond to TRBD1 or TRBD2 (6 bases each). V lost 2 bases and J lost 9, with 17 bases in between. Germline CDR1 is SNHLY and CDR2 is FYNNEI. This CDR3 has 15 amino acids. The CDR3: CASSERRGPGREQFF. The CDR3 nucleotides read TGTGCCAGCAGTGAACGCCGGGGGCCGGGGCGTGAGCAGTTCTTC.

V usage is TRBV3-1 and J usage is TRBJ2-3; the D is unclear. Germline assignment: CDR1 LGHDT and CDR2 YNNKEL (reference sequence). The CDR3 is made up of 14 amino acids. Trimming shortened V by 1 base and J by 4 bases, and 9 bases separated the two germline ends. This CDR3 reads CASSQGAVPDTQYF. The CDR3 nucleotides read TGTGCCAGCAGCCAAGGCGCCGTCCCAGATACGCAGTATTTT.

This clonotype has at least ten counts. This chain uses TRBV19 with TRBJ2-7; TRBD2 matches at 7 bases. The germline gives CDR1 LNHDA, CDR2 SQIVND (reference sequence). This CDR3 has 14 amino acids. The ends lost 6 bases at V and 7 bases at J; junction bases unmatched: 12. The CDR3: CASSHRGGPGEQYF. As DNA, the CDR3 is TGTGCCAGTAGCCATCGGGGAGGGCCGGGGGAGCAGTACTTC.

Ten or more counts support this clonotype. The chain links TRBV7-9 to TRBJ1-5, with no clear D. CDR3 length: 14 residues. Between the trimmed V and J ends, which lost 1 base and 3 bases, there was a span of 7 bases. The germline CDR1 and CDR2 sequences are SEHNR and FQNEAQ (reference sequence). The CDR3 loop is CASSLDGFNQPQHF. The CDR3 nucleotides read TGTGCCAGCAGCTTAGATGGATTCAATCAGCCCCAGCATTTT. The whole variable domain, filled in from reference TRBV7-9 and TRBJ1-5, reads DTGVSQNPRHKITKRGQNVTFRCDPISEHNRLYWYRQTLGQGPEFLTYFQNEAQLEKSRLLSDRFSAERPKGSFSTLEIQRTEQGDSAMYLCASSLDGFNQPQHFGDGTRLSIL.

In its sample, this clonotype was seen many times. This chain links TRBV24-1 with TRBJ2-1, with TRBD2 as a possible D gene (6 bases). V lost 4 bases to trimming and J lost 0 bases, with 21 bases between them. This CDR3 region has 19 residues. Germline V gene data show CDR1 as KGHDR and CDR2 as SFDVKD. The CDR3 DNA reads as TGTGCCACCAGTGACCACCTACGGGAGTCCCTTAGCTCCTACAATGAGCAGTTCTTC. Amino acid sequence: CATSDHLRESLSSYNEQFF.

This clonotype was counted many times. This rearrangement joins TRBV7-9 to TRBJ2-7, with D perhaps matching TRBD1 (5 bases). Germline CDR1 is SEHNR and CDR2 is FQNEAQ (reference sequence). There are 12 residues in the CDR3. The V end lost 6 bases, the J end lost 4 bases, and 10 bases lay between the germline ends. This CDR3 is CASSARVYEQYF. Written as DNA, the CDR3 is TGTGCCAGCAGTGCCAGGGTATACGAGCAGTACTTC.

This clonotype was detected ten times or more. This sequence joins TRBV7-3 and TRBJ2-5; the match to TRBD1 covers 10 bases. The length of the CDR3 is 17 residues. Germline trimming cut 1 base from V and 5 bases from J; bases unmatched to any gene: 10. Germline V gene data show CDR1 as SGHTA and CDR2 as FQGTGA. CDR3 bases: TGTGCCAGCAGCTTAAGAGAGGGACAGGGGTCTTTTGAGACCCAGTACTTC. This codes for CASSLREGQGSFETQYF. Combining the CDR3 with reference TRBV7-3 and TRBJ2-5 gives the whole variable domain GAGVSQTPSNKVTEKGKYVELRCDPISGHTALYWYRQSLGQGPEFLIYFQGTGAADDSGLPNDRFFAVRPEGSVSTLKIQRTERGDSAVYLCASSLREGQGSFETQYFGPGTRLLVL.

This chain joins TRBV10-1 and TRBJ2-1, with D unclear. V shed 2 bases and J shed 4 bases, with 15 bases lying between them. Germline CDR1 and CDR2: WNHNN and SYGVQD (reference sequence). The CDR3 has 16 amino acids. The CDR3 here is CASSERPSRLYNEQFF. The CDR3 bases are TGCGCCAGCAGTGAGAGGCCCAGCCGCCTTTACAATGAGCAGTTCTTC.

This clonotype was observed many times. The rearrangement links TRBV2 to TRBJ2-1; D remains ambiguous. The germline gives CDR1 SNHLY, CDR2 FYNNEI. The CDR3 length is 17 residues. Between the trimmed V and J ends, which lost 7 bases and 1 base, there was a span of 20 bases. The CDR3, as DNA: TGTGCCAGCACTAAGGACGAGACACACAGATCCTACAATGAGCAGTTCTTC. Amino acids: CASTKDETHRSYNEQFF.

This clonotype was found many times. This chain links TRBV10-3 with TRBJ2-1, with TRBD1 identical over 8 bases. This CDR3 region has 16 residues. The V and J ends lost 2 bases and 5 bases, in that order; junction bases with no gene match: 8. Germline V gene sequence: CDR1 ENHRY, CDR2 SYGVKD. The CDR3 DNA reads as TGTGCCATCAGTGAGCTATGGGACAGGACTAACAATGAGCAGTTCTTC. This gives the protein CAISELWDRTNNEQFF.

In its sample, this clonotype was seen a few times. V is TRBV2 and J is TRBJ1-4; the match to TRBD1 covers 10 bases. In germline, CDR1 is SNHLY, CDR2 FYNNEI. The CDR3 contains 16 residues. V lost 1 base to trimming and J lost 5 bases; unmatched junction nucleotides: 4. Written as DNA, the CDR3 is TGTGCCAGCAGTGAAGGGTCGGGACAGGGGAATGAAAAACTGTTTTTT. Protein: CASSEGSGQGNEKLFF.

In its sample, this clonotype ranks as medium-sized. The V call is TRBV6-4, the J call TRBJ2-1, with 8 positions matching TRBD2. Germline trimming cut 4 bases from V and 2 bases from J; bases unmatched to any gene: 1. CDR3 size: 14 residues. Germline V gene lookup returns CDR1 MRHNA and CDR2 SNTAGT. The CDR3 region is CASSAGGPYNEQFF. The DNA for the CDR3 is TGTGCCAGCAGTGCGGGAGGGCCCTACAATGAGCAGTTCTTC.

At least ten counts were recorded for this clonotype. The chain carries TRBV19 and TRBJ2-3; D remains unclear. The germline CDR1 and CDR2 sequences are LNHDA and SQIVND (reference sequence). With 5 bases removed from V and 6 bases from J, the gap between germline ends came to 6 bases. The CDR3 is 11 residues long. The CDR3 region has the DNA TGTGCCAGTAGTCGATGGGATACGCAGTATTTT. This gives the protein CASSRWDTQYF.

This clonotype occurred many times. This rearrangement joins TRBV28 to TRBJ2-6, with 7 nucleotides matching TRBD1. The CDR3 contains 16 residues. The junction had 6 bases not matched to a gene; V was cut back by 7 bases and J by 0 bases. Germline CDR1 and CDR2: MDHEN and SYDVKM. The CDR3 bases are TGTGCCAGCACCACAGGGGTACTCTCTGGGGCCAACGTCCTGACTTTC. Protein product: CASTTGVLSGANVLTF.

This clonotype was picked up many times. As DNA, the CDR3 is TGTGCCAGCAGCCAACAAGGGTCACCCCTCCACTTT. Its translation: CASSQQGSPLHF. V is TRBV12-3 or TRBV12-4 and J is TRBJ1-6, with D hard to call. The V and J ends lost 6 bases and 10 bases respectively, with 10 bases between them. The CDR3 consists of 12 residues.